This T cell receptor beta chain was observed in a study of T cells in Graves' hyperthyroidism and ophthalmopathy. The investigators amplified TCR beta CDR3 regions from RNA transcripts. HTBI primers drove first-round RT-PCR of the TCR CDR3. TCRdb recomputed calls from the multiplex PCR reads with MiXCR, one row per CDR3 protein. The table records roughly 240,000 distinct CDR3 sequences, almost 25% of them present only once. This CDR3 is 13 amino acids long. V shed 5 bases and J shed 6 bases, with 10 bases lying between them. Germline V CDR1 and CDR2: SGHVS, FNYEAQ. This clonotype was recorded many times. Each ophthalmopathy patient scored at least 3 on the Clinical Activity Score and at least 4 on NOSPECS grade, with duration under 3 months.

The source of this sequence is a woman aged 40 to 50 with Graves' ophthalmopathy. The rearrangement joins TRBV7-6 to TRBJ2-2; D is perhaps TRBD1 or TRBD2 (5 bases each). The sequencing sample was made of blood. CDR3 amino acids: CASSLRDPGELFF. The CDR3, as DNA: TGTGCCAGCAGCCTCCGGGACCCCGGGGAGCTGTTTTTT. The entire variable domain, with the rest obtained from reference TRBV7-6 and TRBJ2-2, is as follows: GAGVSQSPRYKVTKRGQDVALRCDPISGHVSLYWYRQALGQGPEFLTYFNYEAQQDKSGLPNDRFSAERPEGSISTLTIQRTEQRDSAMYRCASSLRDPGELFFGEGSRLTVL.